The 26 T cell receptor beta chains in this list originate from one sample, sequenced in a study of post-analysis software for immune sequencing data. Unique molecular identifiers were built into the TCR beta cDNA libraries. TCRdb redid the calling of the PCR reads with MiXCR, one entry per CDR3 protein. The sample contains approximately 570,000 distinct CDR3 sequences, around 47% of which appear only once. These receptors lack a known antigen. Study-level results: Five or six TRBV segments, including TRBV5-6, TRBV5-1 and TRBV20-1, were more frequent in patients than controls.

The sequenced sample was blood. These TCRs come from a girl aged 5 to 17 with multiple sclerosis.

This clonotype has at least ten counts. The chain combines TRBV5-1 with TRBJ1-2; D gene ambiguous. In germline, CDR1 is SGHRS, CDR2 YFSETQ. This CDR3 spans 13 amino acids. V gave up 0 bases and J gave up 7 bases, with 10 bases separating them. The CDR3, as DNA: TGCGCCAGCAGCTTGGAGGGCGAGACTGGCTACACCTTC. Translation gives CASSLEGETGYTF.

This clonotype has more than one count but fewer than ten. This rearrangement joins TRBV6-1 to TRBJ2-7; tentative D call: TRBD2 (6 bases). The CDR3 sequence is 16 residues long. Germline loops: CDR1 MNHNS, CDR2 SASEGT. V lost 6 bases and J 3 bases, leaving 21 bases between the germline ends. The CDR3 DNA reads TGTGCCAGCAGAGGGATAAGCGGGTCTTCTTTCTACGAGCAGTACTTC. Translation gives CASRGISGSSFYEQYF.

A few counts support this clonotype. The chain joins TRBV7-2 to TRBJ2-3; possible D gene TRBD2, 5 bases. From germline, CDR1 is SGHTA and CDR2 FQGNSA. Trimming cost V 8 bases and J 2 bases, with 11 bases left between them. CDR3 length equals 13 residues. The DNA for the CDR3 is TGTGCCAGCGCCGACTACTCCACAGATACGCAGTATTTT. It specifies CASADYSTDTQYF.

This rearrangement joins TRBV29-1 to TRBJ2-5, with 7 bases matching TRBD1. Germline CDR1 is SQVTM and CDR2 is ANQGSEA. V was clipped by 5 bases and J by 5 bases; unmatched bases: 5. The CDR3 loop spans 12 amino acids. The CDR3 sequence is CSVSRGRETQYF. The CDR3 nucleotides are TGCAGCGTTTCGAGGGGGCGGGAGACCCAGTACTTC.

The chain couples TRBV12-3 or TRBV12-4 to TRBJ1-2; D not resolved. Trimming cost V 2 bases and J 8 bases, with 9 bases left between them. CDR3 length: 12 amino acids. CDR3 protein: CASSLNPTGYTF. As DNA, the CDR3 is TGTGCCAGCAGTTTAAACCCTACCGGCTACACCTTC.

This clonotype was counted between two and nine times. The chain links TRBV24-1 to TRBJ1-1; D gene unclear. The V end lost 4 bases, the J end lost 3 bases, and 8 bases lay between the germline ends. This CDR3 contains 13 residues. Looked up from germline, CDR1 is KGHDR and CDR2 is SFDVKD. CDR3 loop: CATSDPVDTEAFF. CDR3 DNA sequence: TGTGCCACCAGTGACCCAGTGGACACTGAAGCTTTCTTT.

V usage is TRBV10-3 and J usage is TRBJ2-6; a weak D match, TRBD1 (6 bases). V was trimmed by 0 bases and J by 1 base, leaving 16 bases between them. From germline, CDR1 is ENHRY and CDR2 SYGVKD. The CDR3 runs to 19 residues. The CDR3 DNA reads as TGTGCCATCAGTGAGTCGCAGGGGAGTCAGAAGTCTGGGGCCAACGTCCTGACTTTC. It yields the protein CAISESQGSQKSGANVLTF.

This chain connects TRBV7-9 to TRBJ2-3; D is perhaps TRBD2 (5 bases). CDR3 length: 16 amino acids. From germline, CDR1 is SEHNR and CDR2 FQNEAQ (reference sequence). V was shortened by 2 bases and J by 2 bases, with 14 bases between the two germline ends. CDR3 residues: CASSLLFDYLTDTQYF. The CDR3 DNA sequence: TGTGCCAGCAGCTTACTTTTCGACTACCTCACAGATACGCAGTATTTT.

This chain uses TRBV24-1 with TRBJ2-1; 9 bases are shared with TRBD2. The CDR3 is 16 residues long. Germline V gene sequence: CDR1 KGHDR, CDR2 SFDVKD. Germline trimming cut 0 bases from V and 7 bases from J; bases unmatched to any gene: 6. The CDR3 spells CATSDLGLASTNEQFF. In nucleotides, the CDR3 is TGTGCCACCAGTGATTTGGGACTAGCGTCAACTAATGAGCAGTTCTTC.

V usage is TRBV7-2 and J usage is TRBJ2-1; perhaps D is TRBD1 or TRBD2 (5 bases each). Between the trimmed V and J ends, which lost 5 bases and 0 bases, there was a span of 14 bases. Germline loops: CDR1 SGHTA, CDR2 FQGNSA. This CDR3 is 16 amino acids long. CDR3: CASSLYGGSSYNEQFF. In nucleotides, the CDR3 is TGTGCCAGCAGCCTATATGGGGGAAGCTCCTACAATGAGCAGTTCTTC.

The chain combines TRBV12-3 or TRBV12-4 with TRBJ1-2; possible D gene TRBD1, 5 bases. CDR3 length: 15 amino acids. V lost 6 bases, J lost 2 bases, and 16 bases lay in between. CDR3 nucleotides: TGTGCCAGCAGAGTATCTGCGGGGCAGAACTATGGCTACACCTTC. It encodes CASRVSAGQNYGYTF.

The chain recombines TRBV10-3 with TRBJ1-2; TRBD1 matches at 8 bases. Trimming removed 11 bases from V and 4 bases from J; junction bases left unmatched: 6. Germline CDR1 and CDR2: ENHRY and SYGVKD. The CDR3 runs 12 residues. For the CDR3, the DNA is TGTGCCGTCGGACAGGGCAGCTATGGCTACACCTTC. Translated: CAVGQGSYGYTF.

This rearrangement joins TRBV5-1 to TRBJ2-1, with 10 positions matching TRBD2. CDR1 and CDR2 from the germline V gene are SGHRS and YFSETQ. V dropped 6 bases and J dropped 0; count of bases not matched to a gene: 9. There are 17 residues in the CDR3. The CDR3 DNA sequence: TGCGCCAGCAAAGTTAGCGGGGGGCCAGTCTCCTACAATGAGCAGTTCTTC. As protein: CASKVSGGPVSYNEQFF.

The gene calls are TRBV20-1 and TRBJ1-1; tentatively, D is TRBD1 (5 bases). Trimming took off 3 bases at V and 4 bases at J, with 18 bases between the two ends. The CDR3 length is 15 residues. Germline V gene sequence: CDR1 DFQATT, CDR2 SNEGSKA (reference sequence). The CDR3, as DNA: TGCAGTGCTAGGGGTGGGGCGCAGGTGGGCACTGAAGCTTTCTTT. Protein: CSARGGAQVGTEAFF.

This clonotype was counted between two and nine times. The chain employs TRBV28 and TRBJ2-1, with D perhaps assigned TRBD1 or TRBD2 (5 bases each). Germline CDR1 and CDR2: MDHEN and SYDVKM. The CDR3 is 15 amino acids. The V and J ends lost 7 bases and 10 bases respectively, with 23 bases between them. The CDR3 nucleotides read TGTGCCAGCAACATCCCGGGACCCGGAGGTTGGGAGCAGTTCTTC. Translating gives CASNIPGPGGWEQFF. Based on the CDR3 plus reference TRBV28 and TRBJ2-1, the full variable domain is DVKVTQSSRYLVKRTGEKVFLECVQDMDHENMFWYRQDPGLGLRLIYFSYDVKMKEKGDIPEGYSVSREKKERFSLILESASTNQTSMYLCASNIPGPGGWEQFFGPGTRLTVL.

In its sample, this clonotype was seen once. The V gene is TRBV11-3, the J gene TRBJ2-1; 8 positions match TRBD2. This CDR3 is built from 17 residues. In germline, CDR1 is SGHNT, CDR2 YENEEA. V lost 5 bases, J lost 6 bases, and 15 bases stayed unmatched. The DNA of the CDR3 is TGTGCCAGCAGCCCACGACTACGTCGGGGGGGCCTCAATGAGCAGTTCTTC. Translated, it gives CASSPRLRRGGLNEQFF.

V is TRBV12-3 or TRBV12-4 and J is TRBJ1-5; 9 bases match TRBD1. Trimming at V came to 6 bases and at J to 5 bases, leaving 5 bases not matched to a gene. The CDR3 is made up of 14 amino acids. The CDR3 region has the DNA TGTGCCAGCAGCGTGACAGGGGGGGATCAGCCCCAGCATTTT. It is translated as CASSVTGGDQPQHF.

A few counts support this clonotype. The J gene is TRBJ2-7, the V gene TRBV4-1, with 8 bases identical to TRBD2. Looked up from germline, CDR1 is MGHRA and CDR2 is YSYEKL. Trimming removed 1 base from V and 4 bases from J; junction bases left unmatched: 9. The CDR3 is 16 residues long. CDR3 DNA sequence: TGCGCCAGCAGCCAAGGGGTAGCGGGGCCCAATTACGAGCAGTACTTC. Its protein is CASSQGVAGPNYEQYF.

The V gene is TRBV7-9, the J gene TRBJ2-1; D perhaps matches TRBD1 (6 bases). Deletions cut 3 bases from V and 4 bases from J, with 13 bases between. The CDR3 consists of 15 residues. Germline V gives CDR1 SEHNR, CDR2 FQNEAQ (reference sequence). This CDR3 reads CASSLLNRAYNEQFF. CDR3 nucleotide sequence: TGTGCCAGCAGCTTGCTTAACAGGGCGTACAATGAGCAGTTCTTC.

The chain has TRBV24-1 and TRBJ2-3, with a weak D call TRBD2 (6 bases). Germline values: CDR1 KGHDR, CDR2 SFDVKD. Trimming took off 4 bases at V and 0 bases at J, with 13 bases between the two ends. The CDR3 consists of 16 residues. The CDR3: CATSDAGRGSTDTQYF. The DNA for the CDR3 is TGTGCCACCAGTGACGCGGGTCGGGGGAGCACAGATACGCAGTATTTT.

In its sample, this clonotype was seen a few times. J is TRBJ2-7 and V is TRBV5-1, with D possibly matching TRBD2 (6 bases). The V gene's germline CDR1 is SGHRS and CDR2 YFSETQ. The CDR3 covers 15 residues. Trimming stripped 6 bases from V and 0 bases from J, with 16 bases between. The chain's CDR3 is CASKWDSADSYEQYF. CDR3 DNA: TGCGCCAGCAAATGGGACTCGGCAGACTCCTACGAGCAGTACTTC.

CDR3 DNA sequence: TGTGCCAGCAGCATTTCAGGGGGCGCGGCTTACAATGAGCAGTTCTTC. Translation gives CASSISGGAAYNEQFF. The chain is built from TRBV7-9 and TRBJ2-1, with 8 bases identical to TRBD1. The CDR3 has 16 amino acids. From germline, CDR1 is SEHNR and CDR2 FQNEAQ (reference sequence). With V trimmed by 5 bases and J by 4 bases, 10 bases remained unmatched.

The chain joins TRBV6-6 to TRBJ1-5; unclear D gene. This CDR3 is 15 amino acids long. In germline, CDR1 is MNHNY, CDR2 SVGAGI (reference sequence). Trimming shortened V by 4 bases and J by 3 bases, and 13 bases separated the two germline ends. CDR3: CASSLRPGVNQPQHF. The CDR3 DNA reads as TGTGCCAGCAGTTTGCGGCCCGGTGTCAATCAGCCCCAGCATTTT.

This chain links TRBV7-8 with TRBJ1-5; TRBD1 is a possible D gene (6 bases). This CDR3 is 17 amino acids long. V was clipped by 5 bases and J by 4 bases, with 21 bases between them. CDR1 and CDR2 from the germline V gene are SGHVS and FQNEAQ. The DNA of the CDR3 is TGTGCCAGCAGCCCTGTGGGCAGGGGCTCGATTAATCAGCCCCAGCATTTT. This encodes CASSPVGRGSINQPQHF.

This clonotype was found a few times. This sequence joins TRBV6-6 and TRBJ2-1; 8 bases are a match to TRBD2. In germline, CDR1 is MNHNY, CDR2 SVGAGI (reference sequence). The CDR3 contains 15 residues. V lost 7 bases and J lost 6; bases outside the gene matches: 11. CDR3 sequence reads: CASTSGRGPTNEQFF. For the CDR3, the DNA is TGTGCCAGCACCTCCGGGAGGGGACCCACCAATGAGCAGTTCTTC.

The chain recombines TRBV3-1 with TRBJ1-1; no clear D gene. This CDR3 has 13 residues. V lost 4 bases, J lost 3 bases, and 9 bases lay in between. Germline V lookup: CDR1 LGHDT, CDR2 YNNKEL (reference sequence). The CDR3 loop reads CASSPSEYTEAFF. CDR3 DNA sequence: TGTGCCAGCAGCCCCTCTGAGTACACTGAAGCTTTCTTT. Looking up the rest from reference TRBV3-1 and TRBJ1-1 gives the full variable domain: DTAVSQTPKYLVTQMGNDKSIKCEQNLGHDTMYWYKQDSKKFLKIMFSYNNKELIINETVPNRFSPKSPDKAHLNLHINSLELGDSAVYFCASSPSEYTEAFFGQGTRLTVV.